One and the same sample provided the 14 T cell receptor beta chains below, sequenced in a study of OX40 agonist ivuxolimab in advanced cancers. Measured with immunoSEQ multiplex PCR; TCRdb has only the in-frame clones, and not every one. The sample records approximately 21,000 clones, 74% being singletons. Specimen: CD4+ or CD8+ T cells sorted from blood, collected in a trial of the OX40 agonist ivuxolimab. These receptors were obtained from an adult with an advanced solid tumor such as melanoma, head and neck, liver or kidney cancer.

The rearrangement uses TRBV7-9 and TRBJ2-5; the match to TRBD1 covers 7 bases. Germline CDR1 is SEHNR and CDR2 is FQNEAQ (reference sequence). The CDR3 runs to 14 residues. V was pared by 7 bases and J by 1 base, with 6 bases of the junction left unmatched. The CDR3 DNA sequence: TGTGCCAGCAATCCTAGGACAGGCCAAGAGACCCAGTACTTC. Translation gives CASNPRTGQETQYF.

In this sample, this clone is medium-sized. This chain joins TRBV19 and TRBJ1-5; weak D call: TRBD1 (6 bases). This CDR3 region has 15 residues. The germline gives CDR1 LNHDA, CDR2 SQIVND (reference sequence). Trimming stripped 1 base from V and 0 bases from J, with 7 bases between. The CDR3 sequence: CASSIGTASNQPQHF. CDR3 sequence (DNA): TGTGCCAGTAGTATAGGGACAGCTAGCAATCAGCCCCAGCATTTT.

This clone is labeled large. The chain carries TRBV19 and TRBJ2-7; D may be TRBD2 (6 bases). V was clipped by 6 bases and J by 3 bases, with 12 bases between them. Germline V CDR1 and CDR2: LNHDA, SQIVND (reference sequence). This CDR3 contains 13 residues. DNA for the CDR3: TGTGCCAGTAGCCGTTCGGGGGACTACGAGCAGTACTTC. As protein: CASSRSGDYEQYF.

This clone has a single count. Mismatch with germline at one junction end may stem from a read error. V is TRBV5-3 and J is TRBJ2-7; maybe TRBD2 (6 bases). TRBV5-3 falls under the ORF class, with uncertain function. The CDR3 covers 14 residues. The CDR3, as DNA: TGTGCCAGCAGCTTGGCCCTAGCGAGTAACGAGCAGTACTTC. Protein: CASSLALASNEQYF.

The CDR3 is CASSFRLNEQFF. DNA for the CDR3: TGCGCCAGCAGCTTCCGTCTCAATGAGCAGTTCTTC. The chain employs TRBV5-1 and TRBJ2-1; D ambiguous. Per the germline V gene, CDR1 is SGHRS and CDR2 is YFSETQ. V was shortened by 2 bases and J by 6 bases, with 6 bases between the two germline ends. The CDR3 totals 12 residues.

The table lists this clone with a count of one. This rearrangement joins TRBV14 to TRBJ2-2; 7 nucleotides line up with TRBD1. CDR3 length: 20 residues. V was pared by 0 bases and J by 0 bases, with 13 bases of the junction left unmatched. Looked up from germline, CDR1 is SGHDN and CDR2 is FVKESK. CDR3 amino acids: CASSQDREVGQYANTGELFF. DNA of the CDR3: TGTGCCAGCAGCCAAGATCGAGAGGTGGGACAGTACGCGAACACCGGGGAGCTGTTTTTT.

The CDR3 here is CASSLTGGPNYGYTF. CDR3 nucleotide sequence: TGCGCCAGCAGCTTGACAGGGGGCCCTAACTATGGCTACACCTTC. The V call is TRBV5-1, the J call TRBJ1-2; TRBD1 matches at 9 bases. The CDR3 extends over 15 amino acids. Germline assignment: CDR1 SGHRS and CDR2 YFSETQ. Trimming cost V 1 base and J 0 bases; bases outside gene matches: 1.

The genes are TRBV5-8 and TRBJ2-5, with TRBD2 matching 7 bases. The CDR3 sequence is 17 residues long. Trimming cost V 4 bases and J 0 bases; bases outside gene matches: 12. The germline V gene encodes CDR1 SGHTS and CDR2 YDEGEE. The CDR3 reads CASSRALAETDQETQYF. DNA for the CDR3: TGTGCCAGCAGCAGAGCGCTAGCGGAGACCGACCAAGAGACCCAGTACTTC.

J is TRBJ2-1 and V is TRBV6-1; D perhaps matches TRBD1 (6 bases). The V gene's germline CDR1 is MNHNS and CDR2 SASEGT. With 4 bases removed from V and 3 bases from J, the gap between germline ends came to 16 bases. The CDR3 has 16 residues. The CDR3 loop reads CASSGLRTEVYNEQFF. The CDR3 nucleotides are TGTGCCAGCAGTGGGTTGAGGACAGAGGTCTACAATGAGCAGTTCTTC.

The chain employs TRBV9 and TRBJ1-2, with 8 bases matching TRBD1. The ends lost 5 bases at V and 0 bases at J; junction bases unmatched: 6. The CDR3 has 15 amino acids. The germline CDR1 and CDR2 sequences are SGDLS and YYNGEE. CDR3 DNA: TGTGCCAGCAGTGTTCCAGGGGGCCCTAACTATGGCTACACCTTC. Translating it yields CASSVPGGPNYGYTF.

This clone has only a few counts. The genes are TRBV6-6 and TRBJ2-7, with 8 nucleotides matching TRBD2. From germline, CDR1 is MNHNY and CDR2 SVGAGI (reference sequence). J gave up 6 bases and V 6 bases, and 10 bases lay outside the gene matches. The CDR3 runs to 14 residues. The CDR3 DNA sequence: TGTGCCAGCAGACCCCGGGGGGGGCTTGGCGAGCAGTACTTC. It yields the protein CASRPRGGLGEQYF.

In its sample, this clone was seen a few times. The chain employs TRBV9 and TRBJ2-2; D might be TRBD1 (6 bases). This CDR3 is 13 amino acids long. The germline V gene has CDR1 SGDLS and CDR2 YYNGEE. V lost 6 bases and J lost 1, with 7 bases in between. CDR3 DNA sequence: TGTGCCAGCAAGGACAGGAACACCGGGGAGCTGTTTTTT. Residues: CASKDRNTGELFF.

This clone was found a few times. The chain combines TRBV14 with TRBJ1-2, with D hard to call. Trimming shortened V by 4 bases and J by 4 bases, and 4 bases separated the two germline ends. This CDR3 is 11 amino acids long. In germline, CDR1 is SGHDN, CDR2 FVKESK. For the CDR3, the DNA is TGTGCCAGCAGCCCCAGCTATGGCTACACCTTC. Translated: CASSPSYGYTF.

This clone has only a few counts. The V call is TRBV27, the J call TRBJ1-1, with D possibly TRBD1 on 6 matching bases. The V end lost 3 bases, the J end lost 5 bases, and 16 bases lay between the germline ends. Germline V CDR1 and CDR2: MNHEY, SMNVEV (reference sequence). CDR3 length equals 15 residues. Here the CDR3 reads CASSFYPGVGTEAFF. For the CDR3, the DNA is TGTGCCAGCAGTTTCTATCCAGGGGTGGGAACTGAAGCTTTCTTT.